Detailed here is one TCR beta chain. Other DNA variants within this sample encode the same CDR3. Original data processing: Amplification with reference gene primers provided the estimates of nucleated cell counts. Clones were sequenced by immunoSEQ multiplex PCR, and TCRdb holds only the in-frame ones, with some missing. V, J and clone size are taken as reported in that table, and D and trimming were inferred from the DNA itself. The profile shows 250,000 or so clones, approximately 81% of them singletons. This sample was taken from a study of blood T cell repertoires in COVID-19. Study context: The United States, Italy and Spain supplied acute and convalescent COVID-19 samples. T cells, B-cell-depleted T cells, or PBMCs supplied cDNA or gDNA.

The clonotype was recovered from a man aged 60 to 75 with acute or convalescent COVID-19. The source material was peripheral blood.

The CDR3 spells CASSLTGGDYGYTF. In DNA, the CDR3 is TGTGCCAGCAGCTTAACAGGGGGTGATTATGGCTACACCTTC. The J gene is TRBJ1-2, the V gene TRBV7-3; possible D gene TRBD1, 6 bases. Germline V gene data show CDR1 as SGHTA and CDR2 as FQGTGA. The CDR3 consists of 14 residues. The ends were cut back, 0 bases at V and 5 bases at J, with 10 bases in the middle.